The next 11 T cell receptor beta chains were all read from a single sample in a study of blood T cell repertoires in COVID-19. Repertoires were generated with immunoSEQ multiplex PCR, while TCRdb's copy carries only in-frame clones and drops some. The sample has some 120,000 clones, approximately 81% seen once. The source material was peripheral blood. The receptors here all came from a man aged 35-49 years with active or convalescent COVID-19.

The chain has TRBV29-1 and TRBJ1-2; a weak D match, TRBD1 (5 bases). Per the germline V gene, CDR1 is SQVTM and CDR2 is ANQGSEA. The V and J ends lost 4 bases and 4 bases respectively, with 19 bases between them. The CDR3 has 15 amino acids. This CDR3 reads CSVGQGTSTLYGYTF. CDR3 bases: TGCAGCGTTGGGCAGGGAACCTCTACCCTCTATGGCTACACCTTC.

The chain has TRBV11-3 and TRBJ1-1; possibly TRBD1 for D (5 bases). The CDR3 is made up of 15 amino acids. Germline loops: CDR1 SGHNT, CDR2 YENEEA. With 5 bases removed from V and 0 bases from J, the gap between germline ends came to 13 bases. The CDR3 spells CASSAWGEVNTEAFF. CDR3 in DNA: TGTGCCAGCAGCGCATGGGGGGAGGTGAACACTGAAGCTTTCTTT.

This clone has ten or more counts. The chain combines TRBV21-1 with TRBJ2-7; the table's TRBD1 call for D was not verified on the DNA. TRBV21-1 is an annotated pseudogene. This CDR3 contains 15 residues. CDR3 region: CASSKPTRGSYEQYF. CDR3 bases: TGTGCCAGCAGCAAACCAACCAGGGGCTCCTACGAGCAGTACTTC.

The DNA of the CDR3 is TGTGCCAGCAGTTACTCTGGTCTGAGCTCCTACGAGCAGTACTTC. It specifies CASSYSGLSSYEQYF. This chain links TRBV6-5 with TRBJ2-7; D ambiguous. Germline V gives CDR1 MNHEY, CDR2 SVGAGI. The CDR3 loop spans 15 amino acids. The V gene lost 0 bases and the J gene lost 0 bases, with 9 bases spanning the gap.

This clone was recorded a few times. This chain links TRBV29-1 with TRBJ2-1, with D maybe TRBD2 (6 bases). Germline CDR1 SQVTM, CDR2 ANQGSEA. Trimming took 7 bases from V and 7 from J, leaving 17 bases between them. This CDR3 has 13 amino acids. CDR3 DNA sequence: TGCAGCGCCCGGGCCCGGACTAAGAATGAGCAGTTCTTC. It yields the protein CSARARTKNEQFF.

The chain has TRBV7-9 and TRBJ2-1; D unresolved. Trimming took 4 bases from V and 8 from J, leaving 12 bases between them. Germline V gene lookup returns CDR1 SEHNR and CDR2 FQNEAQ (reference sequence). The CDR3 contains 13 residues. CDR3 residues: CASSYSVVDEQFF. CDR3 nucleotide sequence: TGTGCCAGCAGCTACTCCGTCGTGGATGAGCAGTTCTTC.

This clone is a singleton in its sample. DNA for the CDR3: TGCGCCAGCAGCTTGGTGGACAGCCCGAGGTACACCGGGGAGCTGTTTTTT. Residues: CASSLVDSPRYTGELFF. The chain has TRBV5-1 and TRBJ2-2; perhaps TRBD1 as D (6 bases). CDR1 and CDR2 (germline): SGHRS, YFSETQ. Deletions cut 0 bases from V and 3 bases from J, with 15 bases between. CDR3 length: 17 residues.

Here the CDR3 DNA reads TGCAGCGTTGAAGCGGACAGGCCGTATGGCTACACCTTC. This encodes CSVEADRPYGYTF. The chain recombines TRBV29-1 with TRBJ1-2; TRBD1 matches 7 bases. J lost 5 bases, V lost 1 base, and 4 bases had no gene match. The germline V gene encodes CDR1 SQVTM and CDR2 ANQGSEA. The CDR3 consists of 13 residues.

This clone came up once. This chain links TRBV4-1 with TRBJ1-5, with D possibly TRBD1 on 5 matching bases. Looked up from germline, CDR1 is MGHRA and CDR2 is YSYEKL. The V and J ends lost 3 bases and 3 bases respectively, with 15 bases between them. The CDR3 contains 16 residues. CDR3 sequence: CASSHKIRGVNQPQHF. The CDR3 DNA sequence: TGCGCCAGCAGCCACAAGATACGGGGGGTCAATCAGCCCCAGCATTTT.

V is TRBV9 and J is TRBJ2-7; D unresolved. The CDR3 length is 14 residues. With 0 bases removed from V and 0 bases from J, the gap between germline ends came to 7 bases. Germline V gives CDR1 SGDLS, CDR2 YYNGEE. CDR3 protein: CASSVALFSYEQYF. For the CDR3, the DNA is TGTGCCAGCAGCGTAGCTTTGTTCTCCTACGAGCAGTACTTC.

The J gene is TRBJ1-1, the V gene TRBV29-1; weak D call: TRBD1 (5 bases). V dropped 7 bases and J dropped 1 base, with 13 bases sitting between them. CDR1 and CDR2 from the germline V gene are SQVTM and ANQGSEA. This CDR3 has 13 residues. The DNA for the CDR3 is TGCAGCGCTCAAAATCAGGGGAACACTGAAGCTTTCTTT. Translation: CSAQNQGNTEAFF.